These 19 T cell receptor beta chains were all obtained from the same sample, sequenced in a study of relationships among human T cell subsets. The CD45RA-negative fraction was bead-selected with anti-CD45RO to obtain memory T cells. TCR alpha and beta CDR3s were amplified from mRNA by semiquantitative ARM-PCR. Exponential amplification used communal superprimers after tagged nested gene-specific primers in ARM-PCR. MiXCR was run by TCRdb on the multiplex PCR reads, yielding one entry per CDR3 protein. The table shows 7,000 to 9,500 distinct CDR3 sequences, with 45% to 65% occurring only once. Material for sequencing was memory T cells sorted from blood. These receptors came from a man aged 40-50 years in good health.

This clonotype was detected a few times. J is TRBJ2-1 and V is TRBV2; 11 positions agree with TRBD1. Germline-derived CDR1 and CDR2 are SNHLY and FYNNEI. This CDR3 spans 16 amino acids. V was clipped by 4 bases and J by 7 bases; unmatched bases: 9. The CDR3 protein is CASSGTDRGLGNEQFF. DNA of the CDR3: TGTGCCAGCAGTGGAACGGACAGGGGGCTCGGGAATGAGCAGTTCTTC.

This chain links TRBV10-1 with TRBJ2-7; possible D gene TRBD2, 5 bases. The CDR3 loop spans 14 amino acids. Trimming cost V 6 bases and J 4 bases, with 16 bases left between them. The germline gives CDR1 WNHNN, CDR2 SYGVQD (reference sequence). In DNA form, the CDR3 reads TGCGCCAGCAGACCCCGGACTGAGTATTACGAGCAGTACTTC. It encodes CASRPRTEYYEQYF.

V is TRBV28 and J is TRBJ2-7, with TRBD2 matching over 8 bases. The CDR3 extends over 16 amino acids. V lost 3 bases and J lost 0; bases outside the gene matches: 7. Germline CDR1 MDHEN, CDR2 SYDVKM. The CDR3 nucleotides are TGTGCCAGCAGTTTCTCTTTAGCGGGACTCTCCTACGAGCAGTACTTC. Its protein is CASSFSLAGLSYEQYF.

The gene calls are TRBV11-2 and TRBJ2-3, with D unresolved. The ends were cut back, 0 bases at V and 0 bases at J, with 10 bases in the middle. This CDR3 spans 16 amino acids. Germline CDR1 and CDR2: SGHAT and FQNNGV. This CDR3 is CASSLDRLTSTDTQYF. DNA of the CDR3: TGTGCCAGCAGCTTAGATCGGCTGACGAGCACAGATACGCAGTATTTT.

The rearrangement links TRBV5-1 to TRBJ2-7; unclear D gene. V lost 1 base to trimming and J lost 4 bases, with 3 bases between them. The CDR3 covers 11 residues. CDR1 and CDR2 (germline): SGHRS, YFSETQ. CDR3 coding DNA: TGCGCCAGCAGCTTGACTTACGAGCAGTACTTC. Translated: CASSLTYEQYF.

This clonotype was detected only a few times. J is TRBJ1-2 and V is TRBV20-1, with TRBD1 as a possible D gene (5 bases). CDR1 and CDR2 (germline): DFQATT, SNEGSKA (reference sequence). The ends were cut back, 5 bases at V and 3 bases at J, with 10 bases in the middle. The CDR3 spans 12 residues. The CDR3 loop reads CSASKGDYGYTF. CDR3 nucleotide sequence: TGCAGTGCTTCCAAAGGGGACTATGGCTACACCTTC.

Regarding this clonotype: Given the absence of the conserved phenylalanine or tryptophan at the CDR3 end, a read error is likely. No DNA is shown, since the ends of the CDR3 on it are uncertain; the CDR3 is the one TCRdb lists. This chain joins TRBV11-1 and TRBJ2-1; TRBD1, the table's D call, lacks a check against the DNA. CDR1 and CDR2 (germline): SGHAT, FQDESV (reference sequence). The CDR3 is made up of 13 amino acids, end residues included. CDR3: CASSSNRDREERI.

This clonotype is classed as medium-sized. The chain combines TRBV11-1 with TRBJ2-5, with TRBD2 identical over 14 bases. CDR3 size: 16 residues. Germline V gene lookup returns CDR1 SGHAT and CDR2 FQDESV (reference sequence). Trimming took 6 bases from V and 5 from J; bases not matched to a gene: 8. The CDR3 DNA reads as TGTGCCAGCAGAACCGGGACTAGCGGGAGCAGGGAGACCCAGTACTTC. Translated, it gives CASRTGTSGSRETQYF.

The gene calls are TRBV18 and TRBJ1-6; 10 positions match TRBD1. V lost 2 bases to trimming and J lost 8 bases; unmatched junction nucleotides: 3. The CDR3 is 15 residues long. CDR1 and CDR2 (germline): KGHSH, LQKENI. The CDR3 reads CASSPKGQGDSPLHF. The CDR3 DNA reads TGTGCCAGCTCACCAAAAGGACAGGGGGATTCACCCCTCCACTTT.

The chain has TRBV14 and TRBJ1-2, with TRBD1 matching 9 bases. Germline assignment: CDR1 SGHDN and CDR2 FVKESK. This CDR3 region has 13 residues. The V segment lost 5 bases and the J segment 5 bases; nucleotides outside the gene matches: 3. As DNA, the CDR3 is TGTGCCAGCAGCGCGACAGGGGGGTATGGCTACACCTTC. Translated: CASSATGGYGYTF.

The chain links TRBV11-1 to TRBJ2-1, with D perhaps given as TRBD1 or TRBD2 (5 bases each). The CDR3 contains 15 residues. Trimming stripped 6 bases from V and 5 bases from J, with 17 bases between. From germline, CDR1 is SGHAT and CDR2 FQDESV (reference sequence). The CDR3 bases are TGTGCCAGCAGGGGGGTAGGTGCGGCGAACAATGAGCAGTTCTTC. It translates to CASRGVGAANNEQFF. Full variable domain (remainder filled in from reference TRBV11-1 and TRBJ2-1): EAEVAQSPRYKITEKSQAVAFWCDPISGHATLYWYRQILGQGPELLVQFQDESVVDDSQLPKDRFSAERLKGVDSTLKIQPAELGDSAMYLCASRGVGAANNEQFFGPGTRLTVL.

The gene calls are TRBV7-6 and TRBJ1-4; no firm D call. Germline CDR1 is SGHVS and CDR2 is FNYEAQ. V was cut by 3 bases and J by 5 bases, with 10 bases left in between. The CDR3 sequence is 14 residues long. CDR3 sequence reads: CASSFHGLNEKLFF. The CDR3 DNA reads as TGTGCCAGCAGCTTCCACGGGCTAAATGAAAAACTGTTTTTT. Full variable domain (missing parts from reference TRBV7-6 and TRBJ1-4): GAGVSQSPRYKVTKRGQDVALRCDPISGHVSLYWYRQALGQGPEFLTYFNYEAQQDKSGLPNDRFSAERPEGSISTLTIQRTEQRDSAMYRCASSFHGLNEKLFFGSGTQLSVL.

This clonotype was seen a few times. V gene TRBV10-3 combines with J gene TRBJ1-1; TRBD1 agrees at 7 bases. J was trimmed by 10 bases and V by 8 bases; bases with no gene match: 16. The germline CDR1 and CDR2 sequences are ENHRY and SYGVKD. The CDR3 loop spans 14 amino acids. CDR3 DNA: TGTGCCATCGGTGGGGGACAGCGGCAAATTGGAGCTTTCTTT. The encoded protein is CAIGGGQRQIGAFF.

For the CDR3, the DNA is TGCAGTGCTGATGGGGAGGCGGGCTATGGCTACACCTTC. This sequence encodes CSADGEAGYGYTF. The chain links TRBV20-1 to TRBJ1-2, with unresolved D. Trimming took off 5 bases at V and 4 bases at J, with 14 bases between the two ends. This CDR3 has 13 amino acids. The V gene's germline CDR1 is DFQATT and CDR2 SNEGSKA (reference sequence).

This clonotype was observed a handful of times. V is TRBV7-9 and J is TRBJ2-1; TRBD2 agrees at 11 bases. J was trimmed by 6 bases and V by 5 bases; bases with no gene match: 9. This CDR3 spans 16 amino acids. CDR1 is SEHNR and CDR2 is FQNEAQ in the germline V gene (reference sequence). In DNA form, the CDR3 reads TGTGCCAGCAGCCCTAAACTAGCGGGAGCCGGCAATGAGCAGTTCTTC. Protein: CASSPKLAGAGNEQFF.

The rearrangement uses TRBV9 and TRBJ1-1; no clear D. CDR1 is SGDLS, CDR2 YYNGEE, per germline. Trimming took off 0 bases at V and 3 bases at J, with 6 bases between the two ends. The CDR3 runs to 13 residues. The CDR3 bases are TGTGCCAGCAGCGTAGAGATGGACACTGAAGCTTTCTTT. Translation gives CASSVEMDTEAFF.

V is TRBV28 and J is TRBJ1-6, with 8 positions matching TRBD1. Trimming took 6 bases from V and 7 from J; bases not matched to a gene: 8. The CDR3 consists of 15 residues. The germline V gene has CDR1 MDHEN and CDR2 SYDVKM. CDR3: CASRRPDRENSPLHF. The CDR3 nucleotides read TGTGCCAGCAGACGTCCGGACAGGGAGAATTCACCCCTCCACTTT.

The J gene is TRBJ2-3, the V gene TRBV7-8, with a possible D match to TRBD2 (5 bases). There are 15 residues in the CDR3. Germline V lookup: CDR1 SGHVS, CDR2 FQNEAQ. The V end lost 5 bases, the J end lost 7 bases, and 19 bases lay between the germline ends. For the CDR3, the DNA is TGTGCCAGCAGCCCACCGAGAAGGATCGGGAATACGCAGTATTTT. Translating it yields CASSPPRRIGNTQYF. Looking up the rest from reference TRBV7-8 and TRBJ2-3 gives the full variable domain: GAGVSQSPRYKVAKRGQDVALRCDPISGHVSLFWYQQALGQGPEFLTYFQNEAQLDKSGLPSDRFFAERPEGSVSTLKIQRTQQEDSAVYLCASSPPRRIGNTQYFGPGTRLTVL.

The CDR3 DNA follows: TGTGCCAGCAGATCTCTGGCGGCCCCCACCGAGCAGTACTTC. Translating gives CASRSLAAPTEQYF. V and J are TRBV6-5 and TRBJ2-7; D is ambiguous. The germline CDR1 and CDR2 sequences are MNHEY and SVGAGI. V lost 6 bases, J lost 6 bases, and 18 bases lay in between. This CDR3 is built from 14 residues.